The sequence of this T cell receptor beta chain was determined in a study of OX40 agonist ivuxolimab in advanced cancers. Assay: immunoSEQ multiplex PCR; the TCRdb copy retains only in-frame clones and omits some. The sample yields roughly 17,000 clones, about 76% seen once. Concerning this clone itself: Its antigen is still unknown.

Study results and caveats: Some patients who did not respond also had low normalized T-cell clonal expansion.

The germline gives CDR1 SGHNT, CDR2 YENEEA. The germline V and J ends were trimmed by 0 bases and 5 bases, with 16 bases remaining between them. This CDR3 spans 16 amino acids. Sequences were derived from CD4+ or CD8+ T cells sorted from blood, sampled in a trial of the OX40 agonist ivuxolimab. The source of this sequence is an adult with an advanced solid tumor such as melanoma, head and neck, liver or kidney cancer. The chain employs TRBV11-3 and TRBJ2-5, with D hard to call. CDR3 DNA: TGTGCCAGCAGCTTAGATCTCAGCGCCACCAGGGAGACCCAGTACTTC. The encoded protein is CASSLDLSATRETQYF. The complete variable domain, with remaining parts taken from reference TRBV11-3 and TRBJ2-5, reads EAGVVQSPRYKIIEKKQPVAFWCNPISGHNTLYWYLQNLGQGPELLIRYENEEAVDDSQLPKDRFSAERLKGVDSTLKIQPAELGDSAVYLCASSLDLSATRETQYFGPGTRLLVL.